This T cell receptor (beta chain) was captured by sequencing in a study of cytomegalovirus exposure and HLA in healthy donors (dated by TCRdb to the late 2010s). Looking at the study overall: An earlier analysis of approximately 600 of the donors reported more than 250 Gb of sequence data and some 100 million unique TCR beta sequences from 150 million to 200 million T cells. An early release covering roughly 580 HLA-typed donors comprised roughly 300 gigabases of sequencing data and around 85 million unique TCR sequences. Of the 300 to 500 genotyped donors, roughly 76% were placed in the genetic ancestry cluster associated with self-reported Caucasian donors. The study aimed to test whether cataloging public T cell receptors could reveal signatures of past pathogen exposure. The study profiled the T cell repertoires of 500 to 800 subjects by immunosequencing and related them to cytomegalovirus serostatus. Besides the first cohort of roughly 640 subjects, a separate validation cohort made up of over 95 different subjects was used. High-throughput TCR immunosequencing, statistical association of individual TCRs with disease status, and machine learning were combined to predict cytomegalovirus infection status. In a later analysis, previously published TCR beta repertoires from hundreds of donors were re-analyzed and high-resolution HLA genotyping was added so that TCR occurrence patterns could be studied. Rather than using new phenotypic data, the later analysis identified candidate immune exposures from TCR beta sequences and from how often those sequences occurred across donors. In an earlier analysis of 587 of the donors, high-throughput TCR beta sequencing was used to judge whether each TCR beta V gene segment behaved as functional or pseudogenic. Donor age, sex, ethnicity and CMV serostatus were compiled together with the repertoire data. A later genetic analysis used genome-wide SNP genotypes for about three fifths of the 666 donors, treating that subset as a discovery cohort. Every repertoire in the discovery cohort had been generated on one and the same sequencing platform. Both class I and class II loci were covered by HLA typing, at four-digit resolution. The number of typed donors differed by locus: about 620-640 for A, B, C, DRB1 and DQB1; roughly 510 for DQA1; 606 for DPA1; and some 430 for DPB1. Roughly 5 DR-DQ haplotypes were handled as single units for association and clustering because linkage in the cohort was strong. Among 398 genotyped donors of the cohort, an average of around 240,000 unique TCR beta nucleotide sequences were sequenced per donor, around 18% of them non-productive.

What the work shows at the level of the full study, not this receptor alone: Because some donors lacked HLA typing at each locus, the association tests relied only on the typed subset. The study gave a list of more than 150 TCR beta chains associated with cytomegalovirus. In a later analysis, most CMV-associated TCR beta chains were found to appear HLA-restricted, with HLA associations seemingly driven largely by CMV exposure. In a later analysis, several top co-occurrence clusters were reported to appear linked to parvovirus B19, influenza, CMV and Epstein-Barr virus. When HLA alleles, especially DR and DQ, strongly co-occurred, TCR associations were difficult to assign to individual alleles. A group of highly shared sequence variants was considered likely to be a technical artifact of the sequencing pipeline. In a later analysis, HLA-associated TCR beta chains showed more clonal expansion and lower generation probabilities than non-associated chains that were equally common. A further reported finding was that TCR beta sequences accurately predicted the HLA-A and HLA-B alleles for most subjects in the first cohort. Sequencing depth was assumed to be roughly uniform across donors in the presence/absence analyses, though that assumption may not hold. The earlier analysis of some 540 of the donors excluded fewer than 20 rarely observed V segments, including chromosome 9 orphons, because counts were too low. This cohort had only TCR beta chains sequenced, and the lack of alpha or paired-chain data limited which features could be detected. Some IMGT-functional V segments, including TRBV6-2 and TRBV6-3, could not be distinguished by the 87-base-pair reads and were therefore excluded. A later analysis found that TCR association rates varied across HLA loci, with DRB1 alleles showing the most associated TCRs and HLA-C alleles the fewest. A few of the identified cytomegalovirus-associated TCR beta chains were confirmed in vitro to be specific for cytomegalovirus antigens. CMV serostatus was the only immune exposure information available for the cohort. Correlated functional status among segregating V segments might be attributable to linkage disequilibrium, but an unknown experimental factor could not be ruled out. In an earlier analysis of roughly 560 of the donors, most TCR beta V segments were observed in productive rearrangements about 90% or about 30% of the time, broadly matching IMGT annotations. The classifier was reported to diagnose cytomegalovirus status with high specificity and sensitivity in both the original cohort and the validation cohort. At a false discovery rate of 0.05, a later analysis linked about 17,000 TCR beta sequences to specific HLA alleles. In a later genetic analysis, fewer N-insertions in productive TCRs were reported among donors in an Asian-associated ancestry cluster than the roughly 700-donor mean. Most TCR sequences were seen in very few donors, while some public TCRs were found in many individuals. It was suggested by the authors that the approach could potentially be generalized to other disease states and immunological phenotypes. A later genetic analysis associated a missense DCLRE1C variant with V-gene and J-gene trimming of TCR beta chains, and an independent cohort replicated the association.

Comment on this clone: What this receptor recognizes is not known. No much larger clone is present one base from it, and per-base qualities are unavailable.

The cohort consisted of 600 or so healthy bone marrow donors. At the time of sampling, all cohort members were nominally healthy, though unrecorded immune exposures were likely present. The donor tested CMV seropositive and was one of the 289 seropositive cohort members. A peripheral blood sample was collected from each donor, and TCR beta sequencing was performed on peripheral blood mononuclear cells. The Qiagen DNeasy Blood Extraction Kit was used to extract genomic DNA from the blood cell samples. CDR3 length: 13 amino acids, cysteine to phenylalanine. CDR3 DNA is the only sequence kept; it has 39 bases, read in frame from the first base. The junction carries 14 bases between V and J, which are trimmed by 6 bases and 5 bases respectively. Via the germline V gene (reference sequence), CDR1 is LNHDA and CDR2 SQIVND. The library was built by means of the immunoSEQ multiplex PCR assay. The multiplex PCR relied on a mix of 60 forward primers for TCR Vbeta segments and 13 reverse primers for TCR Jbeta segments. A multiplex PCR assay on genomic DNA amplified the CDR3 region of rearranged TCR beta genes. On the Illumina HiSeq System, the amplified TCR beta libraries were sequenced as 87-base-pair reads. Under the source paper's analysis protocol: Across the 500 to 700 repertoires, a later analysis counted some 81 million unique TCR beta chains, some 11 million of which were shared by at least two donors. To remove PCR and sequencing errors, raw reads were error-corrected and collapsed into unique sequences using a nearest-neighbor algorithm that merged closely related sequences. Alignment of CDR3 sequences to IMGT reference sequences was used to assign V, D and J gene segments. For a sequence to be retained, a match of at least six nucleotides was required to both a V gene segment and a J gene segment. Rearrangements were called productive when the CDR3 lacked stop codons and stayed in frame with V and J; all others were non-productive. Following IMGT convention, CDR3 was defined as the stretch from the second conserved V-encoded cysteine to the conserved J-encoded phenylalanine. In an earlier analysis of around 570 of the donors, sequences lacking an unambiguous match to a single V gene segment were excluded. In an earlier analysis of 587 of the donors, V segments were called functional above 56.7% productive rearrangements and were called segregating when the between-donor standard deviation exceeded 5%. A statistical classification framework was built for diagnosing cytomegalovirus status from the catalog of TCR beta chain sequences. In a later analysis, TCR nucleotide sequences were compared against IMGT/GENE-DB human TR gene sequences so that V and J genes could be assigned. A later analysis assigned CDR3 sequences and most-parsimonious VDJ recombination scenarios with the TCRdist pipeline. In a later analysis, each TCR beta chain was defined by its CDR3 amino acid sequence together with its V-gene family, and reads lacking a unique V-gene family were excluded. In a later analysis, approximately 640 highly shared, low-generation-probability nucleotide sequences were removed to address suspected cross-contamination and a sequencing artifact. In a later analysis, a clonal expansion index for each public chain was calculated from normalized within-repertoire ranks of inferred template counts. Generation probabilities in a later analysis came from a VDJ recombination model fitted to out-of-frame rearrangements, and those results were checked against IGoR. A later analysis scored TCR-TCR, TCR-HLA and TCR-CMV co-occurrence with hypergeometric tests, applying a repertoire-size bias correction to TCR pairs. A later analysis estimated false discovery rates by permuting HLA or CMV assignments 20 times. In a later analysis, co-occurring TCRs were grouped using DBSCAN, and TCRdist sequence similarity was added for clustering within HLA-allele-positive subsets. Co-occurrence clustering excluded repertoires with fewer than 30,000 or more than 120,000 public chains, plus five with anomalous nucleotide sharing. TCRdb re-hosts the immuneACCESS table, in-frame sequences only. Its copies lack some clones; in the studies checked, an unresolved V gene accounts for under half of them, and the cause for the rest is not known. V and J calls plus clone size are reproduced from that table; the DNA served to infer D and trimming. For this sample the table gives roughly 100,000 clones, of which 80% were detected only once. The top ten hold 6.9% of the sample.

The chain was built from TRBV19 and TRBJ2-7; TRBD2 is a possible D gene, resting on 5 matching bases. The sample consisted of PBMCs. This TCR was recovered from a man aged 30 to 39 in good health and CMV-seropositive. In nucleotide form, the sequence is TGTGCCAGTAGATCTTATACCGGGAACGAGCAGTACTTC. This gives the protein CASRSYTGNEQYF.